This entry describes one TCR beta chain. The data were taken from a study of blood T cell repertoires in COVID-19. Across the whole study: There were acute and convalescent COVID-19 samples, and they came from the United States, Italy and Spain. T cells, B-cell-depleted T cells, or PBMCs supplied cDNA or gDNA.

Measured with immunoSEQ multiplex PCR; TCRdb has only the in-frame clones, and not every one. The sample has approximately 100,000 clones, around 82% seen once. The junction had 4 bases not matched to a gene; V was cut back by 0 bases and J by 6 bases. Germline CDR1 and CDR2: LGHNA and YNFKEQ. The CDR3 has 16 amino acids. Sequencing was performed on peripheral blood. The rearrangement links TRBV4-2 to TRBJ2-3; 12 bases map to TRBD2. The clonotype comes from a human donor in a cohort sampled during active COVID-19. The CDR3 bases are TGTGCCAGCAGCCAAGATCGGACTAGCGGGATTGATACGCAGTATTTT. Encoded protein: CASSQDRTSGIDTQYF.